This T cell receptor beta chain came from a study of T cells in Graves' hyperthyroidism and ophthalmopathy. This clonotype showed up just a few times. The CDR3 has 12 amino acids. CDR1 and CDR2 from the germline V gene are SQVTM and ANQGSEA. V was pared by 4 bases and J by 2 bases, with 5 bases between. RNA transcripts yielded amplified TCR beta CDR3 regions. Initially, a first-round RT-PCR of the TCR CDR3 employed the HTBI primer set. TCRdb fed the multiplex PCR reads into MiXCR, producing one record per CDR3 protein. The sample holds hundreds of thousands of distinct CDR3 sequences; roughly 14% are singletons and the top ten take over 12%.

The sequencing input was blood. This chain uses TRBV29-1 with TRBJ2-2; no definite D call. This TCR derives from a woman in her late teens or twenties with Graves' hyperthyroidism. The CDR3, as DNA: TGCAGCGTTGCAACAAACACCGGGGAGCTGTTTTTT. It specifies CSVATNTGELFF.